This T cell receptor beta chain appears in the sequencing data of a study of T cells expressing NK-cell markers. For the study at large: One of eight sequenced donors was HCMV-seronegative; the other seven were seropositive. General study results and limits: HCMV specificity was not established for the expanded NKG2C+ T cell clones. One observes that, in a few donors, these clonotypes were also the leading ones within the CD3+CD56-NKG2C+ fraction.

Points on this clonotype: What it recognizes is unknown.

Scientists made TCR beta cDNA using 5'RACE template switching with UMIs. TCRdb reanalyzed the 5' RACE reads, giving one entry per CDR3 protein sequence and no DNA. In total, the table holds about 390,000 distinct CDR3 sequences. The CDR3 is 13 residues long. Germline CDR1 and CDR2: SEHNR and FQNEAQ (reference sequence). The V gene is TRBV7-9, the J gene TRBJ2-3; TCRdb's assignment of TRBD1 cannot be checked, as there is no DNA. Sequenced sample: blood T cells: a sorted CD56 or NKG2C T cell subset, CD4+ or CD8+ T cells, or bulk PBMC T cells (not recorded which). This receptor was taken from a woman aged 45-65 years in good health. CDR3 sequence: CAYPGGRPDTQYF.